Below, 18 T cell receptor beta chains from the same sample are listed, as sequenced in a study of blood T cell repertoires in COVID-19. The data were produced by immunoSEQ multiplex PCR, yet TCRdb's version contains in-frame clones alone and is incomplete. The sample carries about 210,000 clones, less than 90% recorded once. The specimen was peripheral blood. Source of these receptors: a man between 65 and 85 years old with acute or convalescent COVID-19.

The chain combines TRBV30 with TRBJ1-1, with D hard to call. This CDR3 comprises 12 residues. The V end lost 4 bases, the J end lost 0 bases, and 6 bases lay between the germline ends. Per the germline V gene, CDR1 is GTSNPN and CDR2 is SVGIG (reference sequence). The CDR3 is CAWKRVNTEAFF. The CDR3 DNA reads as TGTGCCTGGAAGAGGGTGAACACTGAAGCTTTCTTT.

This clone was picked up a small number of times. The chain couples TRBV3-1 (or the pseudogene TRBV3-2) to TRBJ1-5; maybe TRBD1 (5 bases). This CDR3 comprises 14 residues. Trimming removed 2 bases from V and 6 bases from J, with 11 bases in between. CDR1 LGHDT and CDR2 YNNKEL come from the germline V gene (reference sequence). As DNA, the CDR3 is TGTGCCAGCAGCCAAAGGGGCTCTCGTCAGCCCCAGCATTTT. Residues: CASSQRGSRQPQHF.

This rearrangement joins TRBV30 to TRBJ1-1; 8 bases fit TRBD1. The CDR3 is 14 amino acids. Losses at the gene ends were 6 bases for V and 6 bases for J; bases not matched to a gene: 12. Per the germline V gene, CDR1 is GTSNPN and CDR2 is SVGIG (reference sequence). CDR3 sequence (DNA): TGTGCCTGTTTGGAAGCGGACAGGGTTTCTGAAGCTTTCTTT. Protein product: CACLEADRVSEAFF. The full variable domain, completed using reference TRBV30 and TRBJ1-1, is SQTIHQWPATLVQPVGSPLSLECTVEGTSNPNLYWYRQAAGRGLQLLFYSVGIGQISSEVPQNLSASRPQDRQFILSSKKLLLSDSGFYLCACLEADRVSEAFFGQGTRLTVV.

The V gene is TRBV12-5, the J gene TRBJ1-3, with a tentative D call TRBD1 (5 bases). This CDR3 is built from 14 residues. Germline CDR1 LGHNT, CDR2 FRNRAP. V was trimmed by 2 bases and J by 4 bases, leaving 9 bases between them. The CDR3: CASGLRQGGNTIYF. The DNA for the CDR3 is TGTGCTAGTGGTTTGAGGCAGGGAGGAAACACCATATATTTT.

The chain joins TRBV28 to TRBJ1-4; 7 bases agree with TRBD1. Germline V gene data show CDR1 as MDHEN and CDR2 as SYDVKM. After removal of 5 bases from V and 4 bases from J, the junction contained 13 bases not matched to a gene. The CDR3 covers 17 residues. In DNA form, the CDR3 reads TGTGCCAGCAGTACCCCTTTTGGACAGGCTATTAATGAAAAACTGTTTTTT. Amino acid sequence: CASSTPFGQAINEKLFF. Supplemented by reference TRBV28 and TRBJ1-4, the full variable domain reads DVKVTQSSRYLVKRTGEKVFLECVQDMDHENMFWYRQDPGLGLRLIYFSYDVKMKEKGDIPEGYSVSREKKERFSLILESASTNQTSMYLCASSTPFGQAINEKLFFGSGTQLSVL.

CDR3 residues: CASSSNGRSTDTQYF. The CDR3 DNA sequence: TGTGCCAGCAGCTCAAACGGGAGGTCCACAGATACGCAGTATTTT. This chain uses TRBV7-2 with TRBJ2-3; 7 positions agree with TRBD2. V was pared by 4 bases and J by 2 bases, with 6 bases of the junction left unmatched. Germline V gene data show CDR1 as SGHTA and CDR2 as FQGNSA. The CDR3 extends over 15 amino acids.

The rearrangement joins TRBV9 to TRBJ2-3, with 14 nucleotides matching TRBD2. CDR1 and CDR2 (germline): SGDLS, YYNGEE. V lost 6 bases and J lost 5; bases outside the gene matches: 8. CDR3 size: 16 residues. The CDR3 DNA reads as TGTGCCAGCAACGTGGGACTAGCGGGAGACGTAGATACGCAGTATTTT. As protein: CASNVGLAGDVDTQYF.

The chain employs TRBV7-2 and TRBJ2-3; 11 nucleotides line up with TRBD2. This CDR3 is built from 14 residues. Unmatched junction bases numbered 4, after V lost 3 bases and J lost 8 bases. CDR1 and CDR2 from the germline V gene are SGHTA and FQGNSA. The CDR3 region is CASSFSTSGTTQYF. Written as DNA, the CDR3 is TGTGCCAGCAGCTTTTCGACTAGCGGGACTACGCAGTATTTT.

CDR3 region: CASSSLGLAGGLASYNEQFF. As DNA, the CDR3 is TGTGCCAGCAGTTCACTGGGACTAGCGGGGGGCCTGGCATCCTACAATGAGCAGTTCTTC. The chain is built from TRBV27 and TRBJ2-1; 15 nucleotides match TRBD2. J gave up 1 base and V 4 bases, and 11 bases lay outside the gene matches. This CDR3 region has 20 residues. Germline V lookup: CDR1 MNHEY, CDR2 SMNVEV (reference sequence).

The chain is built from TRBV19 and TRBJ1-1; D is uncertain. V was pared by 7 bases and J by 1 base, with 13 bases between. Germline-derived CDR1 and CDR2 are LNHDA and SQIVND (reference sequence). The CDR3 spans 14 residues. This CDR3 is CASIQRARNTEAFF. In DNA form, the CDR3 reads TGTGCCAGTATACAGAGGGCGCGGAACACTGAAGCTTTCTTT.

This clone was detected once. The chain recombines TRBV7-3 with TRBJ2-6; no reliable D call. CDR1 is SGHTA and CDR2 is FQGTGA in the germline V gene. The CDR3 spans 16 residues. Trimming left V 5 bases short and J 3 bases short, with 14 bases between. Here the CDR3 reads CASSPLNPGGANVLTF. The CDR3 nucleotides read TGTGCCAGCAGCCCACTGAATCCGGGTGGGGCCAACGTCCTGACTTTC.

The chain employs TRBV19 and TRBJ1-1, with 9 bases matching TRBD1. CDR1 LNHDA and CDR2 SQIVND come from the germline V gene (reference sequence). The V and J ends lost 6 bases and 4 bases, in that order; junction bases with no gene match: 12. The CDR3 runs to 16 residues. CDR3 sequence reads: CASSATGGLEGTEAFF. DNA of the CDR3: TGTGCCAGTAGCGCAACAGGGGGCCTTGAGGGCACTGAAGCTTTCTTT.

The chain recombines TRBV5-4 with TRBJ2-7, with 9 positions matching TRBD2. This CDR3 contains 17 residues. V dropped 2 bases and J dropped 2; count of bases not matched to a gene: 11. Germline V gene lookup returns CDR1 SGHNT and CDR2 YYREEE (reference sequence). The CDR3 nucleotides are TGTGCCAGCAGCTTTCGGGTCCGTAGCGGGAGTCCCTACGAGCAGTACTTC. As protein: CASSFRVRSGSPYEQYF.

The gene calls are TRBV6-5 and TRBJ2-3, with 7 bases identical to TRBD1. CDR1 and CDR2 (germline): MNHEY, SVGAGI. The CDR3 is 16 residues long. The V segment lost 2 bases and the J segment 1 base; nucleotides outside the gene matches: 6. The CDR3 here is CASSYRLGQRTDTQYF. The DNA for the CDR3 is TGTGCCAGCAGTTACAGACTGGGACAGCGCACAGATACGCAGTATTTT.

The chain has TRBV10-3 and TRBJ2-2; D is unclear. The CDR3 is 12 residues long. Trimming cost V 10 bases and J 4 bases, with 10 bases left between them. The germline CDR1 and CDR2 sequences are ENHRY and SYGVKD. CDR3 region: CATVGFTGELFF. The DNA of the CDR3 is TGTGCCACCGTCGGGTTCACCGGGGAGCTGTTTTTT.

CDR3: CASSTGQFSEQYF. The CDR3 DNA reads as TGTGCCAGCAGCACCGGACAGTTCTCCGAGCAGTACTTC. This chain uses TRBV11-3 with TRBJ2-7, with D possibly TRBD1 on 6 matching bases. V lost 5 bases, J lost 6 bases, and 14 bases lay in between. CDR1 is SGHNT, CDR2 YENEEA, per germline. The CDR3 covers 13 residues.

V gene TRBV11-2 combines with J gene TRBJ2-3; the D is unclear. V was cut by 2 bases and J by 0 bases, with 12 bases left in between. Germline V gene sequence: CDR1 SGHAT, CDR2 FQNNGV. This CDR3 is built from 16 residues. The CDR3 DNA is TGTGCCAGCAGCTTAAATGAGATTGTCAGCACAGATACGCAGTATTTT. Its translation is CASSLNEIVSTDTQYF.

The V gene is TRBV4-1, the J gene TRBJ2-3; TRBD2 aligns across 11 bases. Germline V lookup: CDR1 MGHRA, CDR2 YSYEKL. V trimming: 1 base; J trimming: 0 bases; junction bases outside the gene matches: 3. The CDR3 loop spans 17 amino acids. The CDR3 region is CASSQVLAGVSTDTQYF. Written as DNA, the CDR3 is TGCGCCAGCAGCCAAGTACTAGCGGGAGTTAGCACAGATACGCAGTATTTT.